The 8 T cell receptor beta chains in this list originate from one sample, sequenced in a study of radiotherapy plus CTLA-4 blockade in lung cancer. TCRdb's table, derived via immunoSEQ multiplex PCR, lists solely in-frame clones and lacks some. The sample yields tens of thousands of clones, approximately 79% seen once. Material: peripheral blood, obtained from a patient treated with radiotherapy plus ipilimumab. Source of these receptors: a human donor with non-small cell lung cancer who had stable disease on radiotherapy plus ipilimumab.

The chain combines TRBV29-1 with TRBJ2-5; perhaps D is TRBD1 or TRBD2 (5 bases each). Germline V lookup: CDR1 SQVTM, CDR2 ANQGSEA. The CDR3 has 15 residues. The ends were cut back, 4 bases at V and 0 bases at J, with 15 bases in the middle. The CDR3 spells CSVARGRSYQETQYF. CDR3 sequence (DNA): TGCAGCGTTGCCCGGGGCCGATCGTACCAAGAGACCCAGTACTTC.

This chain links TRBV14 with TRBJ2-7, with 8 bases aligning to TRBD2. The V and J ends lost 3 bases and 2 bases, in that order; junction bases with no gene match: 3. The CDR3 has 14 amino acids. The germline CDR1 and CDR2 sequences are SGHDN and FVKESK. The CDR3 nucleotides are TGTGCCAGCAGCCATACGGGACTAGCCTACGAGCAGTACTTC. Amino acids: CASSHTGLAYEQYF.

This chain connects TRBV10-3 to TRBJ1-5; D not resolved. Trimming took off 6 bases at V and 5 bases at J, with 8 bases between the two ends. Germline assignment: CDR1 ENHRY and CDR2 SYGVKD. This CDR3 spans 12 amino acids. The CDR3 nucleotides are TGTGCCATCAGCGGAACGGATCAGCCCCAGCATTTT. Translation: CAISGTDQPQHF.

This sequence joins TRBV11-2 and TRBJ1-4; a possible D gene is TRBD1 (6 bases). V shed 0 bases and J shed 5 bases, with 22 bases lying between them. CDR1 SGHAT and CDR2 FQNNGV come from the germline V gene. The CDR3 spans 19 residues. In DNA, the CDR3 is TGTGCCAGCAGCTTAGATTGGGGAGGGGGGATCCCATCCAATGAAAAACTGTTTTTT. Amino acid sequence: CASSLDWGGGIPSNEKLFF.

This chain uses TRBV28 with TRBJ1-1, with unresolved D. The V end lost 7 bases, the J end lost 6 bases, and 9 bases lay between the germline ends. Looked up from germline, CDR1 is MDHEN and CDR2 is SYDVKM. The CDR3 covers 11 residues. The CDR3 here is CASIRSAEAFF. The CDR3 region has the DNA TGTGCCAGCATTAGGTCCGCTGAAGCTTTCTTT.

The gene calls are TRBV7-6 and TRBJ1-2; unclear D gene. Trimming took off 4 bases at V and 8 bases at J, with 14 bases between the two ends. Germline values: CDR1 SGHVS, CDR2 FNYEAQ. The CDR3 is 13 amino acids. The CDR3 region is CASSSPLGKGYTF. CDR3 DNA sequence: TGTGCCAGCAGCTCGCCCCTTGGGAAAGGCTACACCTTC.

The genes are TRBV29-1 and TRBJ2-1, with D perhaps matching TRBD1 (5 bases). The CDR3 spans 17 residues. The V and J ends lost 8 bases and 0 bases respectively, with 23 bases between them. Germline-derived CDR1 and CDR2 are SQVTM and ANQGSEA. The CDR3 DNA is TGCAGCTCTTCTCCCCTAAGTGGGGCTCTCTCCTACAATGAGCAGTTCTTC. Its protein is CSSSPLSGALSYNEQFF.

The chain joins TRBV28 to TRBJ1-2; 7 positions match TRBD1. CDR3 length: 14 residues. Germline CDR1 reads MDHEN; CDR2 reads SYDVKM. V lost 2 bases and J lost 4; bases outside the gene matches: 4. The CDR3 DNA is TGTGCCAGCAGTTTACCGGGACAGATCTATGGCTACACCTTC. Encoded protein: CASSLPGQIYGYTF.